This T cell receptor (beta chain) was obtained from a study of blood T cells in healthy people across ages. This clonotype was found a few times. Next came a second PCR, run for about 7 to 12 cycles, which used a sample-barcoded 5' primer along with a J-beta primer mix. TCRdb re-derived calls from the 5' RACE reads in MiXCR, one entry per CDR3 protein. The table shows approximately 790,000 distinct CDR3 sequences, with approximately 67% occurring only once. Trimming stripped 8 bases from V and 0 bases from J, with 14 bases between. The germline V gene has CDR1 DFQATT and CDR2 SNEGSKA (reference sequence). This CDR3 region has 13 residues.

This sequence originates from a man aged 25 to 40 in good health. Sequences were obtained from blood. The rearrangement uses TRBV20-1 and TRBJ2-7; a weak D match, TRBD2 (6 bases). CDR3 sequence (DNA): TGCAGTCCCAACGGGGGAAACTCCTACGAGCAGTACTTC. As protein: CSPNGGNSYEQYF.